This T cell receptor (beta chain) was sequenced for a study of blood T cell repertoires in COVID-19. Study context: Specimens from acute and convalescent COVID-19 originated in the United States, Italy and Spain. The analysed material was cDNA or gDNA that came from T cells, B-cell-depleted T cells, or PBMCs.

Germline V gene data show CDR1 as KGHSH and CDR2 as LQKENI. The CDR3 is 16 amino acids. The ends lost 1 base at V and 1 base at J; junction bases unmatched: 4. Original processing methods: Reference gene primers were amplified, and this amplification served to estimate nucleated cell counts. Assay used: immunoSEQ multiplex PCR; TCRdb lists only in-frame clones, some missing. That table gives V, J and clone size, and the DNA gave D and trimming. The sample carries about 23,000 clones, more than 80% recorded once. The chain combines TRBV18 with TRBJ1-5; 7 bases line up with TRBD1. Material for sequencing was peripheral blood. This receptor was obtained from a human donor in a cohort sampled during active COVID-19. DNA for the CDR3: TGTGCCAGCTCACCACGAGGGGGCGGGAGCAATCAGCCCCAGCATTTT. Residues: CASSPRGGGSNQPQHF.